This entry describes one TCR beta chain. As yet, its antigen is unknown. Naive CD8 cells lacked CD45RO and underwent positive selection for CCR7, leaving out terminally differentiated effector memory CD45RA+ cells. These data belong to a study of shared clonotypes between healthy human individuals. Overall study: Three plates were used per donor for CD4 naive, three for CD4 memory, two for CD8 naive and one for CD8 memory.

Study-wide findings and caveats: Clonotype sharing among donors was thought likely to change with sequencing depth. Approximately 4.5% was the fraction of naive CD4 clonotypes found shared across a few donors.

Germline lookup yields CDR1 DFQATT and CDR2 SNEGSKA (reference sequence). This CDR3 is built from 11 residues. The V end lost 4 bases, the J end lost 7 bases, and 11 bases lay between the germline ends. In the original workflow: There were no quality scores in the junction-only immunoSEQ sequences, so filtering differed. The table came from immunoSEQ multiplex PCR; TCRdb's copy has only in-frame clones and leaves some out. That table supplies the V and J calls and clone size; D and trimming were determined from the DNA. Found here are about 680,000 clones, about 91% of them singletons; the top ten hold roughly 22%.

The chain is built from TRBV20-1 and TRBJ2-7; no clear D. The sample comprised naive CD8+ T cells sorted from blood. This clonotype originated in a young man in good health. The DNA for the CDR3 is TGCAGTGCTAAGCTCGTAGGGGAGCAGTACTTC. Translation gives CSAKLVGEQYF.